This TCR beta chain was recovered during a study of cytomegalovirus exposure and HLA in healthy donors. The CDR3 has 15 amino acids. The germline gives CDR1 SGHNT, CDR2 YYREEE (reference sequence). V lost 5 bases to trimming and J lost 8 bases, with 17 bases between them. Both 60 Vbeta primers and 13 Jbeta primers went into the PCR. Generated by immunoSEQ multiplex PCR, the TCRdb table keeps only in-frame clones and is missing some. This table has some 180,000 clones, more than 65% appearing once. Comment on this clone: Its cognate antigen is unknown.

Study outcomes and limitations: For TCR beta chains, V- and J-gene trimming was later linked to a missense DCLRE1C variant.

This chain joins TRBV5-4 and TRBJ1-6, with D hard to call. The origin of this receptor is a man aged 35 to 55 in good health and CMV-seropositive. The sequencing sample was made of PBMCs. CDR3 amino acids: CASRLGPAEHSPLHF. The CDR3 nucleotides are TGTGCCAGCAGACTTGGGCCAGCAGAACATTCACCCCTCCACTTT.